This TCR beta chain was identified during a study of cytomegalovirus exposure and HLA in healthy donors. Clones were read by immunoSEQ multiplex PCR, and TCRdb kept only the in-frame ones, dropping some. The data contain some 170,000 clones, just under 90% of them singletons. This CDR3 is 17 amino acids long. The germline V gene has CDR1 GTSNPN and CDR2 SVGIG (reference sequence). Trimming removed 2 bases from V and 7 bases from J, with 21 bases in between. Input material: PBMCs. The sequence came from a woman aged 25 to 39 in good health and CMV-seronegative. The chain employs TRBV30 and TRBJ1-6; possibly TRBD1 for D (6 bases). Here the CDR3 reads CAWSPGVSWGRNSPLHF. In DNA, the CDR3 is TGTGCCTGGAGTCCAGGAGTGAGTTGGGGGCGCAATTCACCCCTCCACTTT.